This TCR beta chain was identified during a study of OX40 agonist ivuxolimab in advanced cancers. Turning to the study itself: Patients were given ivuxolimab, an antibody that agonizes OX40 (CD134). Three patients had partial responses: one hepatocellular carcinoma, two cutaneous melanoma.

Findings and limits, study-wide: Averaged across samples, CD8+ T cells carried more expanded clones than CD4+ did.

Method: immunoSEQ multiplex PCR; TCRdb's copy keeps in-frame clones and lacks some. The sample shows tens of thousands of clones, around 90% of them seen only once. A remark on this clone: Its antigen is not identified.

Per germline, CDR1 SGHNT and CDR2 YYREEE (reference sequence). This CDR3 region has 13 residues. V gave up 0 bases and J gave up 9 bases, with 12 bases separating them. The material was CD4+ or CD8+ T cells sorted from blood, obtained in a trial of the OX40 agonist ivuxolimab. This sequence originates from an adult with an advanced solid tumor such as melanoma, head and neck, liver or kidney cancer. The chain couples TRBV5-4 to TRBJ2-5, with TRBD2 as a possible D gene (6 bases). CDR3 amino acids: CASSLEEGRAQYF. The CDR3 nucleotides read TGTGCCAGCAGCTTGGAGGAGGGAAGGGCCCAGTACTTC. Full variable domain (rest looked up from reference TRBV5-4 and TRBJ2-5): ETGVTQSPTHLIKTRGQQVTLRCSSQSGHNTVSWYQQALGQGPQFIFQYYREEENGRGNFPPRFSGLQFPNYSSELNVNALELDDSALYLCASSLEEGRAQYFGPGTRLLVL.